The present entry profiles one T cell receptor (beta chain) with its context. Its antigen is not known. The data were taken from a study of T-cell memory formation after mild COVID-19. Study context: TCR clusters were mostly donor specific.

V lost 2 bases, J lost 0 bases, and 7 bases lay in between. The CDR3 totals 14 residues. Germline lookup yields CDR1 SGHTA and CDR2 FQGNSA. TCRdb re-analysed the 5' RACE reads in MiXCR, keeping a single row per CDR3 protein. Of 300,000 or so distinct CDR3 sequences detected, around a sixth appear once; the ten largest clones hold about a fifth. Whole-study findings and limits: Some clones that responded were present in memory (sampled pre-infection), which suggests cross-reactive memory joined. Clones which contracted sat mainly in CM and EM if CD4+, and in EMRA if CD8+.

V gene TRBV7-2 combines with J gene TRBJ1-2; no definite D call. Sample: PBMCs or a T cell subset sorted from them (not recorded which). This TCR came from a man aged 18 to 30 who had mild COVID-19 (a few samples of this study predate the infection). Cell type and time point are not known. CDR3 loop: CASSLIKANYGYTF. The DNA of the CDR3 is TGTGCCAGCAGCTTAATAAAAGCTAACTATGGCTACACCTTC.